These 27 T cell receptor beta chains came from one sample sequenced in a study of glioma-infiltrating T cells after dendritic cell vaccination. Sequencing was performed with immunoSEQ multiplex PCR; in TCRdb, only in-frame clones are kept and a portion is missing. Among 90,000 to 95,000 clones, roughly four fifths were seen once, and the ten largest hold 2% to 2.5%. Time point meaning: after dendritic cell vaccination, including at tumor progression/relapse. The sequencing here drew on blood, taken after dendritic cell vaccination. Source of these receptors: a human donor with glioblastoma.

This clone was seen just once. The rearrangement uses TRBV6-5 and TRBJ1-1; 7 bases align to TRBD1. The CDR3 totals 14 residues. Per germline, CDR1 MNHEY and CDR2 SVGAGI. V gave up 6 bases and J gave up 4 bases; unmatched junction bases: 8. CDR3 sequence: CASRSQGRSTEAFF. CDR3 nucleotides: TGTGCCAGCAGGTCACAGGGGCGTAGCACTGAAGCTTTCTTT.

V usage is TRBV19 and J usage is TRBJ1-1, with no clear D. Trimming cost V 5 bases and J 3 bases, with 10 bases left between them. Per the germline V gene, CDR1 is LNHDA and CDR2 is SQIVND (reference sequence). The CDR3 has 13 amino acids. The CDR3 coding sequence is TGTGCCAGTAGTCAGGCCGAAGACACTGAAGCTTTCTTT. Translation gives CASSQAEDTEAFF.

This clone turned up a few times. The chain recombines TRBV7-8 with TRBJ1-5, with D possibly TRBD1 on 6 matching bases. V was clipped by 0 bases and J by 0 bases, with 9 bases between them. The CDR3 has 16 amino acids. Germline CDR1 is SGHVS and CDR2 is FQNEAQ. Written as DNA, the CDR3 is TGTGCCAGCAGCTTAGCCCAGGGGTATAGCAATCAGCCCCAGCATTTT. This codes for CASSLAQGYSNQPQHF. Drawing the rest from reference TRBV7-8 and TRBJ1-5, the complete variable domain is GAGVSQSPRYKVAKRGQDVALRCDPISGHVSLFWYQQALGQGPEFLTYFQNEAQLDKSGLPSDRFFAERPEGSVSTLKIQRTQQEDSAVYLCASSLAQGYSNQPQHFGDGTRLSIL.

This clone was picked up one time. This chain joins TRBV5-1 and TRBJ2-2, with 7 nucleotides matching TRBD1. J gave up 0 bases and V 4 bases, and 3 bases lay outside the gene matches. This CDR3 is built from 15 residues. Germline V gene data show CDR1 as SGHRS and CDR2 as YFSETQ. The CDR3 here is CASSDGTANTGELFF. CDR3 bases: TGCGCCAGCAGCGACGGGACAGCGAACACCGGGGAGCTGTTTTTT.

The V call is TRBV9, the J call TRBJ2-7; 10 bases are a match to TRBD2. The CDR3 sequence is 21 residues long. V dropped 2 bases and J dropped 0; count of bases not matched to a gene: 20. Germline V lookup: CDR1 SGDLS, CDR2 YYNGEE. In DNA form, the CDR3 reads TGTGCCAGCAGCGTTTCAAATAGGACTAGCGGCAAAGAAATACACTCCTACGAGCAGTACGTC. This codes for CASSVSNRTSGKEIHSYEQYV.

The chain is built from TRBV7-9 and TRBJ1-3, with D maybe TRBD1 (6 bases). Germline V CDR1 and CDR2: SEHNR, FQNEAQ (reference sequence). The CDR3 sequence is 15 residues long. Trimming removed 3 bases from V and 0 bases from J, with 9 bases in between. The DNA for the CDR3 is TGTGCCAGCAGCTTGGGGGGGCCCTCTGGAAACACCATATATTTT. It specifies CASSLGGPSGNTIYF.

A few counts support this clone. The chain has TRBV6-6 and TRBJ1-5; TRBD1 is a possible D gene (6 bases). CDR1 MNHNY and CDR2 SVGAGI come from the germline V gene (reference sequence). There are 14 residues in the CDR3. V lost 5 bases, J lost 7 bases, and 15 bases lay in between. The CDR3: CASSPQGIGQPQHF. The CDR3 DNA reads TGTGCCAGCAGTCCACAGGGAATCGGGCAGCCCCAGCATTTT.

The V call is TRBV7-8, the J call TRBJ2-5; perhaps TRBD2 as D (7 bases). The J call could be wrong; TRBJ2-7 is a better fit for the DNA end. From germline, CDR1 is SGHVS and CDR2 FQNEAQ. The CDR3 has 16 residues. DNA of the CDR3: TGTGCCAGCAGCTTAGGATGGCGGGGGCCGACCTACGAGCAGTACTTC. Translating gives CASSLGWRGPTYEQYF.

The chain carries TRBV6-6 and TRBJ2-7, with a tentative D call TRBD2 (5 bases). This CDR3 is built from 13 residues. Germline loops: CDR1 MNHNY, CDR2 SVGAGI (reference sequence). Deletions cut 4 bases from V and 4 bases from J, with 11 bases between. CDR3 residues: CASSSGGWYEQYV. The CDR3 bases are TGTGCCAGCAGTTCCGGCGGGTGGTACGAGCAGTACGTC.

This clone was recorded once. The V call is TRBV2, the J call TRBJ1-5; a possible D gene is TRBD1 (5 bases). V lost 7 bases and J 0 bases, leaving 13 bases between the germline ends. The CDR3 is 15 amino acids. Germline loops: CDR1 SNHLY, CDR2 FYNNEI. Written as DNA, the CDR3 is TGTGCCAGCACCTGGACACTGTATAGCAATCAGCCCCAGCATTTT. Translating gives CASTWTLYSNQPQHF.

The chain joins TRBV28 to TRBJ2-7; tentative D call: TRBD1 (6 bases). CDR3 size: 14 residues. Germline V CDR1 and CDR2: MDHEN, SYDVKM. Trimming cost V 2 bases and J 3 bases, with 11 bases left between them. CDR3: CASSLPGQHYEQYF. DNA of the CDR3: TGTGCCAGCAGTTTACCCGGACAGCACTACGAGCAGTACTTC. Using reference TRBV28 and TRBJ2-7 for the parts outside the CDR3, the full variable domain is DVKVTQSSRYLVKRTGEKVFLECVQDMDHENMFWYRQDPGLGLRLIYFSYDVKMKEKGDIPEGYSVSREKKERFSLILESASTNQTSMYLCASSLPGQHYEQYFGPGTRLTVT.

This clone was counted ten times or more. The chain joins TRBV10-3 to TRBJ2-2; 9 positions match TRBD2. The ends lost 6 bases at V and 6 bases at J; junction bases unmatched: 11. CDR3 length equals 16 residues. From germline, CDR1 is ENHRY and CDR2 SYGVKD. This chain's CDR3 is CAISPSNGLAPGELFF. In nucleotides, the CDR3 is TGTGCCATCAGCCCCTCAAACGGACTAGCGCCCGGGGAGCTGTTTTTT.

The chain carries TRBV14 and TRBJ1-4; 9 bases map to TRBD1. With 2 bases clipped from V and 12 bases from J, the junction kept 4 bases outside the gene matches. CDR3 length: 13 amino acids. Germline assignment: CDR1 SGHDN and CDR2 FVKESK. This chain's CDR3 is CASSQIRTGELFF. DNA of the CDR3: TGTGCCAGCAGCCAAATAAGGACAGGGGAACTGTTTTTT.

V and J are TRBV2 and TRBJ2-7; 8 bases align to TRBD1. V was pared by 2 bases and J by 6 bases, with 6 bases of the junction left unmatched. This CDR3 has 14 residues. CDR1 is SNHLY, CDR2 FYNNEI, per germline. CDR3 nucleotide sequence: TGTGCCAGCAGTGAATCGCAGGGGGCGGCCGAGCAGTACGTC. This encodes CASSESQGAAEQYV.

The J gene is TRBJ2-5, the V gene TRBV7-9, with a weak D call TRBD2 (7 bases). CDR3 length equals 17 residues. The V end lost 2 bases, the J end lost 5 bases, and 21 bases lay between the germline ends. Looked up from germline, CDR1 is SEHNR and CDR2 is FQNEAQ (reference sequence). This CDR3 reads CASSLSPWEGVIETQYF. CDR3 nucleotides: TGTGCCAGCAGCTTATCCCCTTGGGAGGGGGTGATCGAGACCCAGTACTTC.

This clone was recorded a few times. The chain carries TRBV30 and TRBJ1-2; D gene uncertain. The V gene's germline CDR1 is GTSNPN and CDR2 SVGIG (reference sequence). Deletions cut 8 bases from V and 8 bases from J, with 27 bases between. There are 15 residues in the CDR3. DNA of the CDR3: TGTGCCAACCGTACACGGCTGACGGGCGGGTCCGGCTACACCTTC. Its translation: CANRTRLTGGSGYTF.

CDR3 sequence: CASSGDRVPTGELFF. CDR3 in DNA: TGTGCCAGCAGTGGAGACAGGGTTCCGACCGGGGAGCTGTTTTTT. V and J are TRBV6-5 and TRBJ2-2, with 7 nucleotides matching TRBD1. From germline, CDR1 is MNHEY and CDR2 SVGAGI. The CDR3 runs 15 residues. V lost 5 bases to trimming and J lost 5 bases; unmatched junction nucleotides: 8.

The rearrangement joins TRBV19 to TRBJ2-7, with D possibly TRBD2 on 6 matching bases. The CDR3 covers 12 residues. Germline-derived CDR1 and CDR2 are LNHDA and SQIVND (reference sequence). Trimming stripped 5 bases from V and 7 bases from J, with 12 bases between. CDR3 protein: CASSFGSGEQYF. The CDR3 bases are TGTGCCAGTAGTTTTGGGAGCGGGGAGCAGTACTTC.

The chain uses TRBV23-1 and TRBJ1-6, with a weak D call TRBD1 (6 bases). TRBV23-1 qualifies as an ORF whose function is uncertain. Between the trimmed V and J ends, which lost 7 bases and 5 bases, there was a span of 30 bases. The CDR3 is 20 amino acids. The CDR3 is CASNRALFRRQEGDNSPLHF. The CDR3, as DNA: TGCGCCAGCAATCGGGCGTTGTTTAGAAGACAGGAAGGCGATAATTCACCCCTCCACTTT.

The count of this clone is one. The chain combines TRBV5-1 with TRBJ1-2; D may be TRBD1 (5 bases). Trimming cost V 5 bases and J 1 base, with 15 bases left between them. Germline CDR1 is SGHRS and CDR2 is YFSETQ. CDR3 length: 15 residues. The CDR3 DNA is TGCGCCAGCAGGCGGTCGCAGGGCCTTAACTATGGCTACACCTTC. Encoded protein: CASRRSQGLNYGYTF.

The V and J genes are TRBV5-1 and TRBJ1-1; D might be TRBD1 (6 bases). Between the trimmed V and J ends, which lost 6 bases and 3 bases, there was a span of 18 bases. In germline, CDR1 is SGHRS, CDR2 YFSETQ. The CDR3 is 15 residues long. The CDR3 coding sequence is TGCGCCAGCACTCCGGGAGGGGGATTGGACACTGAAGCTTTCTTT. Protein product: CASTPGGGLDTEAFF.

The rearrangement links TRBV27 to TRBJ2-1; 13 nucleotides align to TRBD2. The junction had 4 bases not matched to a gene; V was cut back by 2 bases and J by 9 bases. CDR1 is MNHEY, CDR2 SMNVEV, per germline (reference sequence). The CDR3 runs 15 residues. CDR3 loop: CASSLRLAGGSEQFF. For the CDR3, the DNA is TGTGCCAGCAGTTTACGACTAGCGGGGGGATCTGAGCAGTTCTTC.

The gene calls are TRBV5-1 and TRBJ1-2; 11 nucleotides agree with TRBD1. Germline loops: CDR1 SGHRS, CDR2 YFSETQ. The CDR3 length is 13 residues. Unmatched junction bases numbered 6, after V lost 3 bases and J lost 11 bases. CDR3 in DNA: TGCGCCAGCAGCTCCACCGGGACAGGGGGTTACACCTTC. This encodes CASSSTGTGGYTF.

This chain joins TRBV29-1 and TRBJ1-1, with 7 nucleotides matching TRBD1. The CDR3 is 13 amino acids. V gave up 7 bases and J gave up 1 base; unmatched junction bases: 6. CDR1 and CDR2 from the germline V gene are SQVTM and ANQGSEA. CDR3 nucleotide sequence: TGCAGCGCCTTTGGGACAGCGAACACTGAAGCTTTCTTT. Translating gives CSAFGTANTEAFF.

The V gene is TRBV14, the J gene TRBJ1-1; D possibly corresponds to TRBD1 (5 bases). CDR3 size: 14 residues. Germline V gene data show CDR1 as SGHDN and CDR2 as FVKESK. V was clipped by 0 bases and J by 4 bases, with 9 bases between them. CDR3 bases: TGTGCCAGCAGCCAAGATAGGAGGGGCACTGAAGCTTTCTTT. This translates into CASSQDRRGTEAFF.

The rearrangement uses TRBV6-6 and TRBJ1-5; the D is unclear. CDR1 is MNHNY and CDR2 is SVGAGI in the germline V gene (reference sequence). V was shortened by 2 bases and J by 2 bases, with 7 bases between the two germline ends. This CDR3 comprises 14 residues. CDR3 region: CASSYGEGNQPQHF. CDR3 bases: TGTGCCAGCAGTTACGGCGAGGGCAATCAGCCCCAGCATTTT.

CDR3 amino acids: CASSPSLGTSDYEQYV. CDR3 in DNA: TGTGCCAGCAGCCCGAGCCTCGGGACTAGCGACTACGAGCAGTACGTC. V usage is TRBV7-9 and J usage is TRBJ2-7; 10 nucleotides align to TRBD2. CDR3 length: 16 residues. Germline V CDR1 and CDR2: SEHNR, FQNEAQ (reference sequence). J was trimmed by 3 bases and V by 5 bases; bases with no gene match: 10.